What follows are 22 T cell receptor beta chains derived from one specimen sequenced in a study of OX40 agonist ivuxolimab in advanced cancers. Data came from immunoSEQ multiplex PCR; TCRdb stores just in-frame clones and leaves some out. Among 90,000 to 130,000 clones listed, approximately 89% were seen once. Specimen: CD4+ or CD8+ T cells sorted from blood, collected in a trial of the OX40 agonist ivuxolimab. The source is an adult with an advanced solid tumor such as melanoma, head and neck, liver or kidney cancer.

This clone was observed a handful of times. The chain employs TRBV7-3 and TRBJ2-7; D uncertain. The V end lost 5 bases, the J end lost 4 bases, and 15 bases lay between the germline ends. Germline V CDR1 and CDR2: SGHTA, FQGTGA. The CDR3 consists of 14 residues. The CDR3 reads CASSPSGGSYEQYF. CDR3 DNA sequence: TGTGCCAGCAGCCCGTCGGGCGGCTCTTACGAGCAGTACTTC.

In DNA form, the CDR3 reads TGTGCCAGCAGTTACGACAGGGGGCTTAGCGGGGAGCTGTTTTTT. It codes for CASSYDRGLSGELFF. The V gene is TRBV6-6, the J gene TRBJ2-2; 10 bases are shared with TRBD1. Germline V gene lookup returns CDR1 MNHNY and CDR2 SVGAGI (reference sequence). J gave up 7 bases and V 2 bases, and 4 bases lay outside the gene matches. The CDR3 consists of 15 residues.

This chain links TRBV5-1 with TRBJ1-4; D gene ambiguous. The CDR3 is 12 residues long. Trimming pared 4 bases from V and 7 bases from J, leaving 8 bases between. Germline CDR1 is SGHRS and CDR2 is YFSETQ. CDR3 nucleotide sequence: TGCGCCAGCAGCAGGGAAGGTGAAAAACTGTTTTTT. Protein sequence: CASSREGEKLFF.

The V gene is TRBV6-5, the J gene TRBJ1-5; tentative D call: TRBD1 (6 bases). This CDR3 comprises 13 residues. CDR1 MNHEY and CDR2 SVGAGI come from the germline V gene. Trimming took 6 bases from V and 4 from J, leaving 10 bases between them. In DNA, the CDR3 is TGTGCCAGCAGCCTTCAGGGGAATCAGCCCCAGCATTTT. Encoded protein: CASSLQGNQPQHF.

This rearrangement joins TRBV2 to TRBJ2-5, with 16 bases aligning to TRBD2. Germline CDR1 is SNHLY and CDR2 is FYNNEI. Germline trimming cut 6 bases from V and 8 bases from J; bases unmatched to any gene: 6. The CDR3 is made up of 15 amino acids. CDR3 sequence (DNA): TGTGCCAGCAGGGGGACTAGCGGGGGGGCAGTCACCCAGTACTTC. This translates into CASRGTSGGAVTQYF.

V is TRBV19 and J is TRBJ2-1; 14 bases agree with TRBD2. CDR1 and CDR2 from the germline V gene are LNHDA and SQIVND (reference sequence). Trimming removed 5 bases from V and 9 bases from J; junction bases left unmatched: 6. The CDR3 has 15 residues. The CDR3 nucleotides are TGTGCCAGTAGTCCGCAGACTAGCGGGGGGGTTGAGCAGTTCTTC. Translation: CASSPQTSGGVEQFF.

This chain joins TRBV7-2 and TRBJ1-1, with 9 bases matching TRBD1. Germline CDR1 is SGHTA and CDR2 is FQGNSA. The CDR3 covers 13 residues. V lost 6 bases and J lost 11; bases outside the gene matches: 10. DNA of the CDR3: TGTGCCAGCAGTCGAATACAGGGGGCGCTGGCTTTCTTT. Translation: CASSRIQGALAFF.

J is TRBJ1-1 and V is TRBV11-1; no definite D call. The CDR3 contains 13 residues. Trimming removed 5 bases from V and 1 base from J, with 8 bases in between. Germline CDR1 SGHAT, CDR2 FQDESV (reference sequence). CDR3 nucleotides: TGTGCCAGCAGCAGAACAGAGAACACTGAAGCTTTCTTT. It translates to CASSRTENTEAFF.

V and J are TRBV29-1 and TRBJ2-2, with 8 bases matching TRBD1. Germline V lookup: CDR1 SQVTM, CDR2 ANQGSEA. The CDR3 contains 12 residues. V trimming: 5 bases; J trimming: 7 bases; junction bases outside the gene matches: 3. The DNA for the CDR3 is TGCAGCGTTCAACAGGGGGACGGGGAGCTGTTTTTT. Translation gives CSVQQGDGELFF.

CDR3 sequence reads: CASSLTGNAGNTIYF. The CDR3 bases are TGTGCCAGCAGCCTGACAGGGAACGCTGGAAACACCATATATTTT. The gene calls are TRBV11-1 and TRBJ1-3; 7 bases fit TRBD1. From germline, CDR1 is SGHAT and CDR2 FQDESV (reference sequence). The CDR3 extends over 15 amino acids. V lost 5 bases, J lost 2 bases, and 6 bases stayed unmatched. The whole variable domain, remainder taken from reference TRBV11-1 and TRBJ1-3, is EAEVAQSPRYKITEKSQAVAFWCDPISGHATLYWYRQILGQGPELLVQFQDESVVDDSQLPKDRFSAERLKGVDSTLKIQPAELGDSAMYLCASSLTGNAGNTIYFGEGSWLTVV.

The rearrangement links TRBV18 to TRBJ1-2; 7 bases match TRBD1. Germline loops: CDR1 KGHSH, CDR2 LQKENI. The J segment lost 0 bases and the V segment lost 4 bases, leaving 5 bases of the junction unmatched. The CDR3 consists of 15 residues. CDR3 sequence (DNA): TGTGCCAGCTCACGTCCCGGGACAGCTAACTATGGCTACACCTTC. Amino acids: CASSRPGTANYGYTF.

The gene calls are TRBV12-5 and TRBJ2-1; 7 positions agree with TRBD2. Per germline, CDR1 LGHNT and CDR2 FRNRAP. With 5 bases clipped from V and 9 bases from J, the junction kept 4 bases outside the gene matches. The CDR3 length is 12 residues. CDR3 sequence (DNA): TGTGCTAGTGGTCCCTGGGGGGGTGAGCAGTTCTTC. Protein sequence: CASGPWGGEQFF.

Comments on this clone: This same CDR3 is encoded by further DNA sequences in the sample. The chain employs TRBV7-3 and TRBJ2-3, with D perhaps matching TRBD1 (5 bases). With 5 bases removed from V and 2 bases from J, the gap between germline ends came to 11 bases. The germline CDR1 and CDR2 sequences are SGHTA and FQGTGA. The CDR3 runs 14 residues. The DNA for the CDR3 is TGTGCCAGCAGCCTCCAGGGTAACACAGATACGCAGTATTTT. Its translation: CASSLQGNTDTQYF.

V is TRBV9 and J is TRBJ2-1; D remains ambiguous. V lost 3 bases to trimming and J lost 9 bases, with 10 bases between them. This CDR3 spans 12 amino acids. Germline lookup yields CDR1 SGDLS and CDR2 YYNGEE. This chain's CDR3 is CASSGRVGEQFF. The CDR3 DNA is TGTGCCAGCAGCGGAAGGGTCGGTGAGCAGTTCTTC.

Note on this clone: The junction departs from the called germline gene at one end, perhaps through a read error. The chain uses TRBV5-1 and TRBJ1-3, with D maybe TRBD1 (5 bases). Per germline, CDR1 SGHRS and CDR2 YFSETQ. The CDR3 contains 14 residues. The CDR3 DNA is TGCGCCAGCACCTTGGGGGGTTACGGAAACACCATATATTTT. This translates into CASTLGGYGNTIYF.

As DNA, the CDR3 is TGTGCCAGCAGTCGACTAGCGGGGGCCGGGGAGCTGTTTTTT. Amino acids: CASSRLAGAGELFF. V gene TRBV25-1 combines with J gene TRBJ2-2, with TRBD2 identical over 12 bases. The germline V gene has CDR1 MGHDK and CDR2 SYGVNS. V was pared by 5 bases and J by 6 bases, with 1 base of the junction left unmatched. The CDR3 is made up of 14 amino acids.

The chain has TRBV19 and TRBJ2-5, with D tentatively TRBD2 (6 bases). Per the germline V gene, CDR1 is LNHDA and CDR2 is SQIVND (reference sequence). Trimming stripped 8 bases from V and 4 bases from J, with 8 bases between. This CDR3 has 11 residues. In DNA, the CDR3 is TGTGCCAGTGTTAGCGGAGAGACCCAGTACTTC. This sequence encodes CASVSGETQYF. The full variable domain, completed using reference TRBV19 and TRBJ2-5, is DGGITQSPKYLFRKEGQNVTLSCEQNLNHDAMYWYRQDPGQGLRLIYYSQIVNDFQKGDIAEGYSVSREKKESFPLTVTSAQKNPTAFYLCASVSGETQYFGPGTRLLVL.

This chain joins TRBV4-2 and TRBJ1-6; D not resolved. This CDR3 comprises 13 residues. V gave up 7 bases and J gave up 8 bases, with 12 bases separating them. The germline CDR1 and CDR2 sequences are LGHNA and YNFKEQ. In DNA form, the CDR3 reads TGTGCCAGCACCCCTATGGTGGATTCACCCCTCCACTTT. Protein: CASTPMVDSPLHF.

This clone was found once. This chain joins TRBV5-8 and TRBJ2-3; perhaps TRBD1 as D (5 bases). V was clipped by 0 bases and J by 0 bases, with 8 bases between them. Germline CDR1 is SGHTS and CDR2 is YDEGEE. This CDR3 has 15 amino acids. The CDR3 reads CASSLGRASTDTQYF. The CDR3 DNA sequence: TGTGCCAGCAGCTTGGGCAGGGCCAGCACAGATACGCAGTATTTT.

This clone turned up a few times. V gene TRBV6-1 combines with J gene TRBJ1-5; no firm D call. Trimming took 2 bases from V and 3 from J, leaving 11 bases between them. CDR1 MNHNS and CDR2 SASEGT come from the germline V gene. This CDR3 comprises 15 residues. Written as DNA, the CDR3 is TGTGCCAGCAGTGAAACGGTTACACCCAATCAGCCCCAGCATTTT. Translating gives CASSETVTPNQPQHF.

V is TRBV7-2 and J is TRBJ2-3, with TRBD2 matching 11 bases. This CDR3 has 16 residues. Per the germline V gene, CDR1 is SGHTA and CDR2 is FQGNSA. Trimming took 5 bases from V and 7 from J; bases not matched to a gene: 11. Written as DNA, the CDR3 is TGTGCCAGCAGCGGACCCGGGACTAGCGGTACTAATACGCAGTATTTT. Amino acid sequence: CASSGPGTSGTNTQYF.

The chain couples TRBV19 to TRBJ2-1, with no clear D. V lost 3 bases to trimming and J lost 7 bases, with 7 bases between them. This CDR3 contains 12 residues. The germline V gene encodes CDR1 LNHDA and CDR2 SQIVND (reference sequence). This chain's CDR3 is CASSMARNEQFF. In nucleotides, the CDR3 is TGTGCCAGTAGTATGGCAAGGAATGAGCAGTTCTTC.